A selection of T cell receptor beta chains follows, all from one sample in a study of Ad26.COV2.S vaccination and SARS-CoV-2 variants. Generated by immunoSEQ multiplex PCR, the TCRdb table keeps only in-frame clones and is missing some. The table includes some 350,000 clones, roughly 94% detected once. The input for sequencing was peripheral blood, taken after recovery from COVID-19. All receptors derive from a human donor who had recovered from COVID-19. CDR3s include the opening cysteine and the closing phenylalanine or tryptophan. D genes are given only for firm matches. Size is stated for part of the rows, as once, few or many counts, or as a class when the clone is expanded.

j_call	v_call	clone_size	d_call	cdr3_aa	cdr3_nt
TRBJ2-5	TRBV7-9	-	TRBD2	CASSPRPTSGQETQYF	TGTGCCAGCAGCCCACGGCCGACTAGCGGACAAGAGACCCAGTACTTC
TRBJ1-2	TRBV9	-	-	CASTGLNYGYTF	TGTGCCAGCACGGGACTAAACTATGGCTACACCTTC
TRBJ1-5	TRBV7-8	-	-	CASSLGGRNQPQHF	TGTGCCAGCAGCTTGGGGGGGCGGAATCAGCCCCAGCATTTT
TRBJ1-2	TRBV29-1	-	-	CSVEDRNYGYTF	TGCAGCGTTGAAGACAGAAACTATGGCTACACCTTC
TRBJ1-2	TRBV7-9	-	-	CASSSVIQRDGYTF	TGTGCCAGCAGTTCTGTTATTCAAAGGGATGGCTACACCTTC
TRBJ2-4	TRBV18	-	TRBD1	CASSPPSRDRAIQYF	TGTGCCAGCTCACCCCCGTCCCGGGACAGGGCCATTCAGTACTTC
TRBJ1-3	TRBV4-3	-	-	CASSQDRRGSDTIYF	TGCGCCAGCAGCCAAGATCGCAGAGGGTCGGACACCATATATTTT
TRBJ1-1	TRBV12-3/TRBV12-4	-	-	CASSLAGVTEAFF	TGTGCCAGCAGTTTAGCAGGGGTTACTGAAGCTTTCTTT
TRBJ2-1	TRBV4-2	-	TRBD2	CASSQGTSGIYNEQFF	TGTGCCAGCAGCCAAGGGACTAGCGGGATCTACAATGAGCAGTTCTTC
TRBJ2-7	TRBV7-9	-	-	CASSLVGEKQYF	TGTGCCAGCAGCTTAGTCGGAGAGAAGCAGTACTTC
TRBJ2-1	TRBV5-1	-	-	CASSLGSYDEQFF	TGCGCCAGCAGCTTGGGGAGTTACGATGAGCAGTTCTTC
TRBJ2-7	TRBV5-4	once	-	CASNYLGTYEQYF	TGTGCCAGCAACTACCTCGGAACCTACGAGCAGTACTTC
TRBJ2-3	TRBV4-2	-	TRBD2	CASSGRGSGGADTQYF	TGTGCCAGCAGCGGTCGTGGTAGCGGGGGGGCAGATACGCAGTATTTT
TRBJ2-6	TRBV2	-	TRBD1	CAKRTGVSSGANVLTF	TGTGCCAAACGGACAGGGGTTAGCTCTGGGGCCAACGTCCTGACTTTC
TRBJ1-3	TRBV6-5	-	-	CASSYGSGFSGNTIYF	TGTGCCAGCAGTTACGGTTCGGGGTTCTCTGGAAACACCATATATTTT
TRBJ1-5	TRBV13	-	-	CASSPDRNQPQHF	TGTGCCAGCAGCCCTGACAGGAATCAGCCCCAGCATTTT